The text below deals with one T cell receptor (beta chain). Its antigen is unidentified. Germline CDR1 reads KGHSH; CDR2 reads LQKENI. V lost 4 bases, J lost 0 bases, and 8 bases stayed unmatched. The CDR3 runs to 17 residues. This sample was included in a study of T cell clones after liver transplantation. The wider study: A pre-transplant mixed lymphocyte reaction with TCRbeta sequencing defined graft-donor-reactive clones followed in post-transplant blood. Standard immunosuppression, with no induction, continued until 12-24 months after transplant. Study-wide results and caveats: Low donor cell numbers restricted donor-reactive repertoire measurement in two subjects. Post-transplant time points were not standardized, so conclusions are preliminary.

Sequenced by immunoSEQ multiplex PCR; TCRdb stores in-frame clones only, minus some. Of about 120,000 clones in the sample, 90% were seen once. This receptor was obtained from a human patient who received a liver transplant. Some T cells may have come from the graft donor. The rearrangement links TRBV18 to TRBJ1-1, with 10 bases aligning to TRBD1. The specimen comprised CD4+ T cells from blood, sampled 12 months after liver transplant. CDR3 in amino acids: CASSLRTGGFMNTEAFF. In DNA form, the CDR3 reads TGTGCCAGCTCACTCCGGACAGGGGGATTCATGAACACTGAAGCTTTCTTT.